This TCR beta chain appears in the sequencing data of a study of T-cell memory formation after mild COVID-19. Study-level results: Some clones that responded turned up in pre-infection memory, which suggests that cross-reactive memory joined in. Contracting CD4+ clones were located mainly in CM and EM, and CD8+ clones in EMRA.

With respect to this clonotype: Its antigen is still unknown.

The germline V gene has CDR1 SEHNR and CDR2 FQNEAQ (reference sequence). This CDR3 contains 15 residues. V shed 5 bases and J shed 0 bases, with 13 bases lying between them. TCRdb reprocessed the 5' RACE reads with MiXCR, giving one entry per CDR3 protein. In the table there are about 320,000 distinct CDR3 sequences, roughly an eighth of which are singletons. This chain links TRBV7-9 with TRBJ2-5, with a possible D match to TRBD2 (5 bases). Sequencing was performed on PBMCs or a T cell subset sorted from them (not recorded which). The receptor was derived from a man younger than 35 who had mild COVID-19 (a few samples of this study predate the infection). Cell type and time point are not known. CDR3 in amino acids: CASSPAGFNQETQYF. CDR3 nucleotide sequence: TGTGCCAGCAGCCCCGCGGGTTTCAACCAAGAGACCCAGTACTTC.